This T cell receptor beta chain derives from a study of technical replicates of blood from a few donors. Here immunoSEQ multiplex PCR was the method, and the copy in TCRdb shows in-frame clones only, minus some. Here the sample spans 15,000 to 18,000 clones, 80% to 90% being singletons. CDR1 SGHNT and CDR2 YYREEE come from the germline V gene (reference sequence). V dropped 3 bases and J dropped 4 bases, with 13 bases sitting between them. CDR3 size: 15 residues. The V gene is TRBV5-4, the J gene TRBJ2-2; no clear D gene. This TCR came from a human donor in good health. Sample: PBMCs. The CDR3 region has the DNA TGTGCCAGCAGCTCCCTACTTTCTCGCACCGGGGAGCTGTTTTTT. Translation: CASSSLLSRTGELFF.